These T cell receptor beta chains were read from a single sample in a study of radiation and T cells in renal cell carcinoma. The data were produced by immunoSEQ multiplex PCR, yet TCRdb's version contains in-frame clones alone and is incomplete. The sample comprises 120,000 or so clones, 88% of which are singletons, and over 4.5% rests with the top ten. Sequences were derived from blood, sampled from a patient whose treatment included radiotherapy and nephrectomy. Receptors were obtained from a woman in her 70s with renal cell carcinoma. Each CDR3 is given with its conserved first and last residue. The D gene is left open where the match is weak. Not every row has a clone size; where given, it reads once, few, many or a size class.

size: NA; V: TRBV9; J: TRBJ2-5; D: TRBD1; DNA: TGTGCCAGCAGCCATGGACAGGGTGGAGAGACCCAGTACTTC; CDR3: CASSHGQGGETQYF
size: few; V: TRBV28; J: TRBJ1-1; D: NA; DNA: TGTGCCAGCAGTTTTGGGCGGCCCCGGGCTGAAGCTTTCTTT; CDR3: CASSFGRPRAEAFF
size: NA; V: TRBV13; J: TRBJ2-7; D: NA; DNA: TGTGCCAGCAGCTTAGGGTGGTACGAGCAGTACTTC; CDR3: CASSLGWYEQYF
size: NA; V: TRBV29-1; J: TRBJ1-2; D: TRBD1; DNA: TGCAGCGTTGAAGGTTTGGGTCAGGGGGAGTGGGGGATCTATGGCTACACCTTC; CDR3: CSVEGLGQGEWGIYGYTF
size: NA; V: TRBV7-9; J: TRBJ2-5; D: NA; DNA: TGTGCCAGCAGACGATTTAGCGGTCAAGAGACCCAGTACTTC; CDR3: CASRRFSGQETQYF
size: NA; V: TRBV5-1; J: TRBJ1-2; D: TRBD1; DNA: TGCGCCAGCAGCCCCCCGGACAGGGGGCTTGCTGGCTACACCTTC; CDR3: CASSPPDRGLAGYTF
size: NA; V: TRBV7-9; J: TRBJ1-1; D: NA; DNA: TGTGCCAGCAGCTTAATGGGGGCACGGAACACTGAAGCTTTCTTT; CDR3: CASSLMGARNTEAFF
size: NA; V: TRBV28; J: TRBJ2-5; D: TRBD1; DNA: TGTGCCAGCAGGACAGGGGGCCTAAGAGACCAGTACTTC; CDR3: CASRTGGLRDQYF
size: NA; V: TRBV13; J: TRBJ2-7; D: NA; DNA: TGTGCCAGCAGTTCCACAGGTTTCTACGAGCAGTACTTC; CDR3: CASSSTGFYEQYF
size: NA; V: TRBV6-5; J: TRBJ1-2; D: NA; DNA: TGTGCCAGCAGTAGGAGGGCTGGCTATGGCTACACCTTC; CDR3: CASSRRAGYGYTF
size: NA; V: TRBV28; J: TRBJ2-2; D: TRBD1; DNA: TGTGCCAGCAAACTAGGTTCAGGGGGCCCCGGGGAGCTGTTTTTT; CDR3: CASKLGSGGPGELFF
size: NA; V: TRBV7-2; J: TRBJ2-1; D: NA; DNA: TGTGCCAGCAGCTTAGAGCCCAATGAGCAGTTCTTC; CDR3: CASSLEPNEQFF
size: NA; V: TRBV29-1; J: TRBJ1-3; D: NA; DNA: TGCAGCGTTAGACAGGTGGCTGGAAACACCATATATTTT; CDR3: CSVRQVAGNTIYF
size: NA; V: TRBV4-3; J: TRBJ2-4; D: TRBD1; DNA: TGCGCCAGCAGCCAATGGAACAGGGGCGGCATTCAGTACTTC; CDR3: CASSQWNRGGIQYF